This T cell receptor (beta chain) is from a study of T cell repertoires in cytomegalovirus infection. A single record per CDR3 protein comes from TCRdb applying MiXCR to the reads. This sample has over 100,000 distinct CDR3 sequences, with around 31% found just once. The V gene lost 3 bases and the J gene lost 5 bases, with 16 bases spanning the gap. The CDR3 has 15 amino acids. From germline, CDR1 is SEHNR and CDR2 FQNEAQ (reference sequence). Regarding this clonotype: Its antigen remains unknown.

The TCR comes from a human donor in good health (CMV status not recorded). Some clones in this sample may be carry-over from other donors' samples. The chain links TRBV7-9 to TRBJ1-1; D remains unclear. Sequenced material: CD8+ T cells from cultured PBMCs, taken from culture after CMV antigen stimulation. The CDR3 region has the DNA TGTGCCAGCAGCTTCAAGGCAACATATGGGACTGAAGCTTTCTTT. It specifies CASSFKATYGTEAFF.